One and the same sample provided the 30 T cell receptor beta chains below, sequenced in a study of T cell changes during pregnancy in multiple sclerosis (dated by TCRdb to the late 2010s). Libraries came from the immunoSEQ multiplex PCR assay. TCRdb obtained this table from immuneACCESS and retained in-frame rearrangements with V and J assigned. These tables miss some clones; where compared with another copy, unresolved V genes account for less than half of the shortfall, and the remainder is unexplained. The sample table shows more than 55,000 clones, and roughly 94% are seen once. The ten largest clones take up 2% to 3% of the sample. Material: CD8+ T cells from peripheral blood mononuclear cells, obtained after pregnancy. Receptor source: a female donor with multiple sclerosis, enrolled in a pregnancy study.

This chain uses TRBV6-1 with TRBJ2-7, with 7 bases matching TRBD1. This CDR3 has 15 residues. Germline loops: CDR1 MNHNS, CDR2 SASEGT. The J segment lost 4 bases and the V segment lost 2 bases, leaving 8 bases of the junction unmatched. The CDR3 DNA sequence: TGTGCCAGCAGTGAAAGGGGACAGAGTCTTTACGAGCAGTACTTC. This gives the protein CASSERGQSLYEQYF.

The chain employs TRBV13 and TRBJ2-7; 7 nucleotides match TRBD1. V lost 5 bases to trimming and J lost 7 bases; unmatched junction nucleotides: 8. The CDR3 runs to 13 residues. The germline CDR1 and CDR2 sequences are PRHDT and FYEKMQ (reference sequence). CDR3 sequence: CASSGSQGKEQYF. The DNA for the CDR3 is TGTGCCAGCAGCGGATCACAGGGGAAAGAGCAGTACTTC.

CDR3 DNA sequence: TGTGCCAGCAGCCGCCGAGGGGATACGCAGTATTTT. Translation: CASSRRGDTQYF. V usage is TRBV27 and J usage is TRBJ2-3; a weak D match, TRBD2 (5 bases). V was shortened by 6 bases and J by 6 bases, with 10 bases between the two germline ends. CDR3 length: 12 residues. Germline V CDR1 and CDR2: MNHEY, SMNVEV (reference sequence).

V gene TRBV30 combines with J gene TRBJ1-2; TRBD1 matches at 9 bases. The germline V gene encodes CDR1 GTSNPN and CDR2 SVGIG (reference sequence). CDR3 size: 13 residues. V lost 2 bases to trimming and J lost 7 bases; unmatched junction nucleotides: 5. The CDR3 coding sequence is TGTGCCTGGAGTCCCGGGACAGGGTTTGGCTACACCTTC. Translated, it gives CAWSPGTGFGYTF.

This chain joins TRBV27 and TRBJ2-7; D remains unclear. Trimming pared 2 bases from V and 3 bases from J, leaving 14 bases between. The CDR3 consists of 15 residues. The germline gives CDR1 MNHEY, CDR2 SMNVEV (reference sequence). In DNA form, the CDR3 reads TGTGCCAGCAGTTTAATGGCGGCCTACAACTACGAGCAGTACTTC. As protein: CASSLMAAYNYEQYF.

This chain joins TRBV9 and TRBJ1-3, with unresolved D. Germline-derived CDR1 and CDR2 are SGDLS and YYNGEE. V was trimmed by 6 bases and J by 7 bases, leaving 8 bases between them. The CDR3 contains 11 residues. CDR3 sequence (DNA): TGTGCCAGCAAATCACGGAACACCATATATTTT. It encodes CASKSRNTIYF. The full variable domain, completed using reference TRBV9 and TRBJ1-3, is DSGVTQTPKHLITATGQRVTLRCSPRSGDLSVYWYQQSLDQGLQFLIQYYNGEERAKGNILERFSAQQFPDLHSELNLSSLELGDSALYFCASKSRNTIYFGEGSWLTVV.

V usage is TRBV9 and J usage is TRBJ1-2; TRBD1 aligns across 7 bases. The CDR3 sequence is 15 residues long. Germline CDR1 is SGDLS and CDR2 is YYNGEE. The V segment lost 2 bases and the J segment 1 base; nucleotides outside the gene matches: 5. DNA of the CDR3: TGTGCCAGCAGCGTCACAGGGGACATTAACTATGGCTACACCTTC. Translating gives CASSVTGDINYGYTF.

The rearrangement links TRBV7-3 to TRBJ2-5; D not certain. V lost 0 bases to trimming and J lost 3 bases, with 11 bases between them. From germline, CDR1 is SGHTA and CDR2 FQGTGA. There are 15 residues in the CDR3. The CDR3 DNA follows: TGTGCCAGCAGCTTAACGTCCAGAAAAGAAGAGACCCAGTACTTC. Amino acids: CASSLTSRKEETQYF.

This CDR3 reads CASREPRGWGYTF. Written as DNA, the CDR3 is TGTGCCAGCAGGGAACCAAGGGGGTGGGGCTACACCTTC. The rearrangement joins TRBV27 to TRBJ1-2; the D gene is possibly TRBD1 (6 bases). V lost 6 bases to trimming and J lost 8 bases, with 16 bases between them. The CDR3 length is 13 residues. Germline V lookup: CDR1 MNHEY, CDR2 SMNVEV (reference sequence).

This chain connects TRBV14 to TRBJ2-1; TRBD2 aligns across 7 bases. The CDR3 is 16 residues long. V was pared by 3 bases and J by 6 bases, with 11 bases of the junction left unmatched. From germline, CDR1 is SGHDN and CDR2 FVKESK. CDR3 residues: CASSHSSTSFSNEQFF. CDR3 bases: TGTGCCAGCAGCCATTCCTCGACTAGCTTTAGCAATGAGCAGTTCTTC. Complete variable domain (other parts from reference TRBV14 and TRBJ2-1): EAGVTQFPSHSVIEKGQTVTLRCDPISGHDNLYWYRRVMGKEIKFLLHFVKESKQDESGMPNNRFLAERTGGTYSTLKVQPAELEDSGVYFCASSHSSTSFSNEQFFGPGTRLTVL.

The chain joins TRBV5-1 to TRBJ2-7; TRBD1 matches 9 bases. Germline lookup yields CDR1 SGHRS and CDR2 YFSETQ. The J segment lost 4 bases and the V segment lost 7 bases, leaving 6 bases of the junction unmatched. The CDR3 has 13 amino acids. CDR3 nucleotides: TGCGCCAGCCACGTGACAGGGGGGTACGAGCAGTACTTC. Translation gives CASHVTGGYEQYF.

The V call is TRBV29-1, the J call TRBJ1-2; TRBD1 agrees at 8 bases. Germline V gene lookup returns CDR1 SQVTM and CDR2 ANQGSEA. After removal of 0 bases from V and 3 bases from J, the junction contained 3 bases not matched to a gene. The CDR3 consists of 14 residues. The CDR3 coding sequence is TGCAGCGTTGAAGATTTACAGGGGGACTATGGCTACACCTTC. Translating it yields CSVEDLQGDYGYTF.

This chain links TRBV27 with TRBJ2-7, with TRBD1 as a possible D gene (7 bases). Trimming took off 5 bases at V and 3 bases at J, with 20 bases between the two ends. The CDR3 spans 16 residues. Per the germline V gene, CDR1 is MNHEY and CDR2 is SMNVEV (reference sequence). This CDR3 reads CASSPFGGGVIYEQYF. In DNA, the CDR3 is TGTGCCAGCAGTCCCTTCGGAGGGGGCGTAATCTACGAGCAGTACTTC.

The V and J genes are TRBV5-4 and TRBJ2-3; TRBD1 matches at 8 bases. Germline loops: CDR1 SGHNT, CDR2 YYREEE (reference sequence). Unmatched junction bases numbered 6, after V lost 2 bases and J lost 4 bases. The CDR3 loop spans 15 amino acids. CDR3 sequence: CASSFRTTGADTQYF. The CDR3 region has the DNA TGTGCCAGCAGCTTCCGGACGACAGGGGCAGATACGCAGTATTTT. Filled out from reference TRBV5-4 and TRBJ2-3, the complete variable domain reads ETGVTQSPTHLIKTRGQQVTLRCSSQSGHNTVSWYQQALGQGPQFIFQYYREEENGRGNFPPRFSGLQFPNYSSELNVNALELDDSALYLCASSFRTTGADTQYFGPGTRLTVL.

This chain's CDR3 is CASSLTANYEQYF. The CDR3 DNA reads as TGTGCCAGCAGTTTGACAGCCAACTACGAGCAGTACTTC. The J gene is TRBJ2-7, the V gene TRBV27; D is perhaps TRBD1 (5 bases). CDR1 and CDR2 from the germline V gene are MNHEY and SMNVEV (reference sequence). V was shortened by 3 bases and J by 3 bases, with 9 bases between the two germline ends. The CDR3 runs to 13 residues.

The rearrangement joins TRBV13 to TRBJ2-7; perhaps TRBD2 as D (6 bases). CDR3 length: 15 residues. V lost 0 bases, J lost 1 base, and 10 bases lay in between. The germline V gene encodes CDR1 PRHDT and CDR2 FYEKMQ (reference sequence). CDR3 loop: CASSLGGAGSYEQYF. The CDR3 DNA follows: TGTGCCAGCAGCTTAGGAGGTGCGGGGTCCTACGAGCAGTACTTC. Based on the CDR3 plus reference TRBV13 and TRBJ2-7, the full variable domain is AAGVIQSPRHLIKEKRETATLKCYPIPRHDTVYWYQQGPGQDPQFLISFYEKMQSDKGSIPDRFSAQQFSDYHSELNMSSLELGDSALYFCASSLGGAGSYEQYFGPGTRLTVT.

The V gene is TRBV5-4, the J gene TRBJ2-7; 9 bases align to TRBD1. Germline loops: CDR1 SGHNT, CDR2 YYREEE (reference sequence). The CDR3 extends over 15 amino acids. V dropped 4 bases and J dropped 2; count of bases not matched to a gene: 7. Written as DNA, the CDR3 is TGTGCCAGCAGCCGTCCGGACAGGGGCACCTACGAGCAGTACTTC. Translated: CASSRPDRGTYEQYF.

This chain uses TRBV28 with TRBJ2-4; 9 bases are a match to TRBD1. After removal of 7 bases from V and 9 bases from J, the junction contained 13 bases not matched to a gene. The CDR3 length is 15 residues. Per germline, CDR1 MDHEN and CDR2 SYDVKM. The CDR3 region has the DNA TGTGCCAGCAAACCACCGGGACAGGGCGTTATCATTCAGTACTTC. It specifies CASKPPGQGVIIQYF.

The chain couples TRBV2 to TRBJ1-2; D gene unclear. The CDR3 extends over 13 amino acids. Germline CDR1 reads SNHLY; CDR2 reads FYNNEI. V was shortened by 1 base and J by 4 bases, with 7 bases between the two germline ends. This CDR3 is CASSEGRAYGYTF. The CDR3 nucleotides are TGTGCCAGCAGTGAAGGTAGAGCCTATGGCTACACCTTC. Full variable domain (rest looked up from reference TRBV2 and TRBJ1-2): EPEVTQTPSHQVTQMGQEVILRCVPISNHLYFYWYRQILGQKVEFLVSFYNNEISEKSEIFDDQFSVERPDGSNFTLKIRSTKLEDSAMYFCASSEGRAYGYTFGSGTRLTVV.

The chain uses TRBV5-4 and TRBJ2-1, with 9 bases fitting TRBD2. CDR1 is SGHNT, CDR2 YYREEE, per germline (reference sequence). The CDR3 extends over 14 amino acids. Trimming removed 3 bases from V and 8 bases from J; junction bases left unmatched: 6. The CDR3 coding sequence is TGTGCCAGCAGCTCCAGCGGGAGGACATATGAGCAGTTCTTC. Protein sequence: CASSSSGRTYEQFF. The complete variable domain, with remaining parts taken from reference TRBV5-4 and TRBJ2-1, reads ETGVTQSPTHLIKTRGQQVTLRCSSQSGHNTVSWYQQALGQGPQFIFQYYREEENGRGNFPPRFSGLQFPNYSSELNVNALELDDSALYLCASSSSGRTYEQFFGPGTRLTVL.

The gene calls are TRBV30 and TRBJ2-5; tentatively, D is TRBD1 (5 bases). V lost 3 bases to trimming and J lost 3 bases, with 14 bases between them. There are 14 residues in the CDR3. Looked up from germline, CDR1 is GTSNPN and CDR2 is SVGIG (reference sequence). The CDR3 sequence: CAWSKVSGKETQYF. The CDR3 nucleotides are TGTGCCTGGAGCAAAGTATCAGGGAAAGAGACCCAGTACTTC.

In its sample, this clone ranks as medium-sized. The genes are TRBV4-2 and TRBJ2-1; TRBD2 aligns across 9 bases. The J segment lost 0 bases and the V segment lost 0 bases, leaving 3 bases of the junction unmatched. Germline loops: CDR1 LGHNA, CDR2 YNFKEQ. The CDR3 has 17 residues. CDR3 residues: CASSQDFSGSSYNEQFF. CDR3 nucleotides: TGTGCCAGCAGCCAAGATTTTAGCGGGAGCTCCTACAATGAGCAGTTCTTC.

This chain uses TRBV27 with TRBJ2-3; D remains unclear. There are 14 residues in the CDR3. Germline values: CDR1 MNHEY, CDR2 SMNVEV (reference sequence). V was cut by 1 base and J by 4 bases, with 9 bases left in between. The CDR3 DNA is TGTGCCAGCAGTTTATTATTCCGAGCAGATACGCAGTATTTT. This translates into CASSLLFRADTQYF.

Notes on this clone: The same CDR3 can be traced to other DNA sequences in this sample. The CDR3 DNA reads TGCAGCGTTGTGGGGGGAGGGGAGACCCAGTACTTC. Its protein product is CSVVGGGETQYF. The J gene is TRBJ2-5, the V gene TRBV29-1, with 7 bases fitting TRBD2. V was pared by 4 bases and J by 5 bases, with 4 bases of the junction left unmatched. Germline V CDR1 and CDR2: SQVTM, ANQGSEA. The CDR3 sequence is 12 residues long. The full variable domain, rest sourced from reference TRBV29-1 and TRBJ2-5, is SAVISQKPSRDICQRGTSLTIQCQVDSQVTMMFWYRQQPGQSLTLIATANQGSEATYESGFVIDKFPISRPNLTFSTLTVSNMSPEDSSIYLCSVVGGGETQYFGPGTRLLVL.

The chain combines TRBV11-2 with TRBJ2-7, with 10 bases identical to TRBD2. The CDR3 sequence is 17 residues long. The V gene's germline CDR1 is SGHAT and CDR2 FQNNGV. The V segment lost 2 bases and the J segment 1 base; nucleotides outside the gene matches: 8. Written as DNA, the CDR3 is TGTGCCAGCAGCTTAACGTTAGCGGGAGGCCAATCCTACGAGCAGTACTTC. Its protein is CASSLTLAGGQSYEQYF.

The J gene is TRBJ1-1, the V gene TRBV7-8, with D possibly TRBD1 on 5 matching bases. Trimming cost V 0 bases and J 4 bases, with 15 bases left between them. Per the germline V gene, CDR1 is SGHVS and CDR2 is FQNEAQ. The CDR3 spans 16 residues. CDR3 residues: CASSLALGDRGTEAFF. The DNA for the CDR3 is TGTGCCAGCAGCTTAGCGCTAGGGGATCGCGGCACTGAAGCTTTCTTT. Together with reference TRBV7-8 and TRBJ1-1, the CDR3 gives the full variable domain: GAGVSQSPRYKVAKRGQDVALRCDPISGHVSLFWYQQALGQGPEFLTYFQNEAQLDKSGLPSDRFFAERPEGSVSTLKIQRTQQEDSAVYLCASSLALGDRGTEAFFGQGTRLTVV.

The CDR3, as DNA: TGTGCCAGTAGTGCGAGGAGGGGAAACTCTGGGGCCAACGTCCTGACTTTC. Translation: CASSARRGNSGANVLTF. The rearrangement links TRBV19 to TRBJ2-6, with D possibly being TRBD2 (6 bases). Trimming shortened V by 5 bases and J by 0 bases, and 14 bases separated the two germline ends. CDR3 length: 17 residues. Per the germline V gene, CDR1 is LNHDA and CDR2 is SQIVND (reference sequence).

The CDR3 sequence is CASSEARQGPPEQYF. The CDR3 coding sequence is TGTGCCAGCAGTGAAGCGAGACAGGGACCCCCCGAGCAGTACTTC. The rearrangement links TRBV2 to TRBJ2-7; 7 nucleotides line up with TRBD1. Germline assignment: CDR1 SNHLY and CDR2 FYNNEI. This CDR3 is 15 amino acids long. Trimming cost V 0 bases and J 6 bases; bases outside gene matches: 8.

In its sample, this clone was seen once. The CDR3 DNA sequence: TGTGCCAGCACCACAGAGGGGGAGGGATCCTACGAGCAGTACTTC. Encoded protein: CASTTEGEGSYEQYF. This sequence joins TRBV28 and TRBJ2-7, with a tentative D call TRBD2 (7 bases). Germline V CDR1 and CDR2: MDHEN, SYDVKM. Trimming left V 7 bases short and J 1 base short, with 17 bases between. This CDR3 spans 15 amino acids.

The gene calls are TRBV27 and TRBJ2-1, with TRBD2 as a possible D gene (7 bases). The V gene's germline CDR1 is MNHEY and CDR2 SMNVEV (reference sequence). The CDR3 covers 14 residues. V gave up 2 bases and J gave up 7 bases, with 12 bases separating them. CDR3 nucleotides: TGTGCCAGCAGTTTAAGAGGGGGGGGTAATGAGCAGTTCTTC. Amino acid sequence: CASSLRGGGNEQFF.